One and the same sample provided the 30 T cell receptor beta chains below, sequenced in a study of blood T cell repertoires in COVID-19. Assay used: immunoSEQ multiplex PCR; TCRdb lists only in-frame clones, some missing. Among 200,000 to 250,000 clones listed, 83% were seen once. Sequencing used PBMCs or T cells enriched from blood (not recorded which). The receptor set was obtained from a woman between 50 and 59 years old who had been exposed to COVID-19.

This chain connects TRBV20-1 to TRBJ2-3; no reliable D call. Trimming shortened V by 3 bases and J by 4 bases, and 14 bases separated the two germline ends. Germline loops: CDR1 DFQATT, CDR2 SNEGSKA (reference sequence). The CDR3 contains 14 residues. This CDR3 reads CSASAVVVADTQYF. The CDR3 DNA sequence: TGCAGTGCTAGTGCCGTAGTGGTTGCAGATACGCAGTATTTT.

This clone was seen only a few times. The CDR3 sequence: CASSESVSGANEKLFF. The CDR3 DNA is TGTGCCAGCAGTGAATCGGTTTCGGGGGCTAATGAAAAACTGTTTTTT. J is TRBJ1-4 and V is TRBV6-1; a weak D match, TRBD1 (5 bases). V was shortened by 2 bases and J by 3 bases, with 13 bases between the two germline ends. Germline V CDR1 and CDR2: MNHNS, SASEGT. The CDR3 spans 16 residues.

This chain uses TRBV6-2 or TRBV6-3 with TRBJ2-7; a possible D gene is TRBD2 (6 bases). This CDR3 contains 12 residues. The germline V gene encodes CDR1 MNHEY and CDR2 SVGEGT. V lost 4 bases and J lost 3, with 7 bases in between. This chain's CDR3 is CASSWGLYEQYF. CDR3 in DNA: TGTGCCAGCAGTTGGGGACTCTACGAGCAGTACTTC.

The rearrangement uses TRBV5-6 and TRBJ1-2, with 7 positions matching TRBD1. The CDR3 contains 17 residues. J gave up 5 bases and V 4 bases, and 17 bases lay outside the gene matches. Germline V CDR1 and CDR2: SGHDT, YYEEEE. CDR3 region: CASSGYRGGAGGYGYTF. The DNA for the CDR3 is TGTGCCAGCAGCGGCTACAGGGGCGGTGCAGGAGGTTATGGCTACACCTTC. Complete variable domain (other parts from reference TRBV5-6 and TRBJ1-2): DAGVTQSPTHLIKTRGQQVTLRCSPKSGHDTVSWYQQALGQGPQFIFQYYEEEERQRGNFPDRFSGHQFPNYSSELNVNALLLGDSALYLCASSGYRGGAGGYGYTFGSGTRLTVV.

This clone has a handful of counts. This sequence joins TRBV4-3 and TRBJ1-5, with D possibly being TRBD1 (6 bases). The V gene lost 3 bases and the J gene lost 4 bases, with 16 bases spanning the gap. CDR3 size: 16 residues. Per germline, CDR1 LGHNA and CDR2 YSLEER. The CDR3 loop reads CASSQMAGQPNQPQHF. The DNA of the CDR3 is TGCGCCAGCAGCCAGATGGCAGGACAGCCTAATCAGCCCCAGCATTTT.

This sequence joins TRBV5-6 and TRBJ2-3; tentative D call: TRBD2 (6 bases). This CDR3 region has 16 residues. Trimming left V 4 bases short and J 1 base short, with 16 bases between. CDR1 and CDR2 (germline): SGHDT, YYEEEE. The CDR3 nucleotides read TGTGCCAGCAGCGCCTCGGGGGTGTATCGCACAGATACGCAGTATTTT. Translation gives CASSASGVYRTDTQYF.

V usage is TRBV25-1 and J usage is TRBJ1-2, with D tentatively TRBD1 (6 bases). V lost 3 bases to trimming and J lost 9 bases, with 11 bases between them. The CDR3 totals 12 residues. Germline-derived CDR1 and CDR2 are MGHDK and SYGVNS. The CDR3 bases are TGTGCCAGCAGTGAGCAGGGGTCGCGCTACACCTTC. This gives the protein CASSEQGSRYTF.

The chain carries TRBV2 and TRBJ2-5; maybe TRBD2 (5 bases). Germline V gene sequence: CDR1 SNHLY, CDR2 FYNNEI. V was trimmed by 4 bases and J by 0 bases, leaving 6 bases between them. This CDR3 contains 13 residues. CDR3 nucleotides: TGTGCCAGCAGTGTTAGCGACCAAGAGACCCAGTACTTC. As protein: CASSVSDQETQYF.

The chain recombines TRBV3-1 (or the pseudogene TRBV3-2) with TRBJ2-2, with D possibly TRBD1 on 5 matching bases. The CDR3 sequence is 15 residues long. Germline assignment: CDR1 LGHDT and CDR2 YNNKEL (reference sequence). V shed 7 bases and J shed 6 bases, with 18 bases lying between them. The CDR3 is CASTPQEGYPGELFF. The CDR3 DNA is TGTGCCAGCACCCCACAGGAAGGGTATCCCGGGGAGCTGTTTTTT.

The gene calls are TRBV4-3 and TRBJ1-5; 8 bases agree with TRBD1. The CDR3 has 16 amino acids. V dropped 1 base and J dropped 2; count of bases not matched to a gene: 4. Germline V gene data show CDR1 as LGHNA and CDR2 as YSLEER. The CDR3 is CASSQVAGQGNQPQHF. The DNA of the CDR3 is TGCGCCAGCAGCCAAGTGGCGGGACAGGGCAATCAGCCCCAGCATTTT.

V gene TRBV19 combines with J gene TRBJ1-3, with D unresolved. Germline loops: CDR1 LNHDA, CDR2 SQIVND (reference sequence). The CDR3 covers 14 residues. V shed 5 bases and J shed 5 bases, with 13 bases lying between them. The CDR3 nucleotides are TGTGCCAGTAGTTCTCCGGGATCCCGAAACACCATATATTTT. It translates to CASSSPGSRNTIYF.

The rearrangement links TRBV5-6 to TRBJ1-2, with TRBD1 as a possible D gene (6 bases). Germline V gene lookup returns CDR1 SGHDT and CDR2 YYEEEE. This CDR3 spans 15 amino acids. V gave up 0 bases and J gave up 2 bases, with 11 bases separating them. DNA for the CDR3: TGTGCCAGCAGCTTGGGGCAGGGGCCCAACTATGGCTACACCTTC. This gives the protein CASSLGQGPNYGYTF.

This chain links TRBV10-3 with TRBJ2-2; tentatively, D is TRBD1 (7 bases). Germline assignment: CDR1 ENHRY and CDR2 SYGVKD. This CDR3 has 14 amino acids. V lost 6 bases to trimming and J lost 3 bases, with 11 bases between them. The CDR3: CAISAGQYTGELFF. The CDR3 nucleotides are TGTGCCATCAGCGCGGGACAGTACACCGGGGAGCTGTTTTTT.

The chain recombines TRBV2 with TRBJ2-3; D may be TRBD2 (5 bases). The V gene lost 6 bases and the J gene lost 10 bases, with 14 bases spanning the gap. This CDR3 comprises 12 residues. Looked up from germline, CDR1 is SNHLY and CDR2 is FYNNEI. The CDR3: CASSSGLGAQYF. The CDR3 DNA reads as TGTGCCAGCAGCTCCGGGCTCGGGGCGCAGTATTTT. The complete variable domain, with remaining parts taken from reference TRBV2 and TRBJ2-3, reads EPEVTQTPSHQVTQMGQEVILRCVPISNHLYFYWYRQILGQKVEFLVSFYNNEISEKSEIFDDQFSVERPDGSNFTLKIRSTKLEDSAMYFCASSSGLGAQYFGPGTRLTVL.

This chain joins TRBV14 and TRBJ1-2, with D tentatively TRBD1 (5 bases). Germline V gives CDR1 SGHDN, CDR2 FVKESK. This CDR3 has 13 amino acids. V was shortened by 6 bases and J by 3 bases, with 11 bases between the two germline ends. CDR3 residues: CASRDGGDYGYTF. CDR3 nucleotide sequence: TGTGCCAGCAGGGACGGGGGGGACTATGGCTACACCTTC.

The V gene is TRBV11-3, the J gene TRBJ2-5; TRBD1 is a possible D gene (6 bases). The CDR3 has 13 residues. Trimming took 5 bases from V and 5 from J, leaving 12 bases between them. Germline CDR1 SGHNT, CDR2 YENEEA. In nucleotides, the CDR3 is TGTGCCAGCAGCGACTACAGGGCTGAGACCCAGTACTTC. This encodes CASSDYRAETQYF. Combining the CDR3 with reference TRBV11-3 and TRBJ2-5 gives the whole variable domain EAGVVQSPRYKIIEKKQPVAFWCNPISGHNTLYWYLQNLGQGPELLIRYENEEAVDDSQLPKDRFSAERLKGVDSTLKIQPAELGDSAVYLCASSDYRAETQYFGPGTRLLVL.

The chain carries TRBV7-9 and TRBJ1-2, with D hard to call. V lost 0 bases to trimming and J lost 1 base, with 6 bases between them. CDR1 is SEHNR and CDR2 is FQNEAQ in the germline V gene (reference sequence). The CDR3 covers 14 residues. The CDR3 loop reads CASSLALLNYGYTF. The CDR3 bases are TGTGCCAGCAGCTTAGCCCTACTTAACTATGGCTACACCTTC.

The chain joins TRBV11-2 to TRBJ1-1, with D possibly matching TRBD1 (6 bases). Germline-derived CDR1 and CDR2 are SGHAT and FQNNGV. The CDR3 has 17 residues. Trimming shortened V by 4 bases and J by 1 base, and 19 bases separated the two germline ends. CDR3: CASSYTGWGPTNTEAFF. CDR3 nucleotides: TGTGCCAGCAGCTATACAGGGTGGGGGCCGACGAACACTGAAGCTTTCTTT.

CDR3 in amino acids: CASSLGGGAGTQYF. The CDR3 DNA follows: TGTGCCAGCAGCTTGGGAGGGGGGGCCGGTACGCAGTATTTT. The V gene is TRBV5-5, the J gene TRBJ2-3; TRBD2 might be the D (7 bases). CDR3 length: 14 residues. V gave up 0 bases and J gave up 8 bases, with 13 bases separating them. CDR1 is SGHKS and CDR2 is YYEKEE in the germline V gene (reference sequence). Looking up the rest from reference TRBV5-5 and TRBJ2-3 gives the full variable domain: DAGVTQSPTHLIKTRGQQVTLRCSPISGHKSVSWYQQVLGQGPQFIFQYYEKEERGRGNFPDRFSARQFPNYSSELNVNALLLGDSALYLCASSLGGGAGTQYFGPGTRLTVL.

The CDR3 nucleotides read TGTGCCAGCAGTGAATTGGGGGACAAGCCCATCTACTATGGCTACACCTTC. It yields the protein CASSELGDKPIYYGYTF. The chain recombines TRBV25-1 with TRBJ1-2, with D possibly matching TRBD1 (6 bases). CDR3 length equals 17 residues. Germline-derived CDR1 and CDR2 are MGHDK and SYGVNS. V was cut by 1 base and J by 3 bases, with 18 bases left in between.

The CDR3 is CATGGGGGYTF. The CDR3 DNA sequence: TGTGCCACCGGGGGGGGCGGTGGCTACACCTTC. This chain joins TRBV28 and TRBJ1-2, with D possibly matching TRBD1 (6 bases). The V end was cut by 10 bases, the J end by 7 bases, with 13 bases between. The CDR3 is 11 amino acids. The germline gives CDR1 MDHEN, CDR2 SYDVKM.

Points on this clone: Other DNA sequences in this specimen translate into the identical CDR3. V is TRBV20-1 and J is TRBJ1-1; 7 bases map to TRBD1. Germline CDR1 DFQATT, CDR2 SNEGSKA (reference sequence). The CDR3 is made up of 11 amino acids. The J segment lost 9 bases and the V segment lost 5 bases, leaving 6 bases of the junction unmatched. CDR3: CSARGQVKAFF. In DNA form, the CDR3 reads TGCAGTGCTCGCGGACAGGTTAAAGCTTTCTTT.

The chain couples TRBV7-3 to TRBJ2-3, with TRBD1 matching 8 bases. CDR3 size: 15 residues. Per the germline V gene, CDR1 is SGHTA and CDR2 is FQGTGA. Losses at the gene ends were 5 bases for V and 0 bases for J; bases not matched to a gene: 4. The CDR3 sequence: CASSLTGASTDTQYF. CDR3 sequence (DNA): TGTGCCAGCAGCCTGACAGGGGCCAGCACAGATACGCAGTATTTT.

The chain has TRBV6-2 or TRBV6-3 and TRBJ2-5; 11 bases fit TRBD2. V dropped 5 bases and J dropped 1; count of bases not matched to a gene: 9. Germline CDR1 and CDR2: MNHEY and SVGEGT. This CDR3 has 17 residues. CDR3 in DNA: TGTGCCAGCAGTAAAGGCGTACTAGCGGGGGCCCAAGAGACCCAGTACTTC. Its translation: CASSKGVLAGAQETQYF.

The V and J genes are TRBV29-1 and TRBJ2-3; possibly TRBD1 for D (6 bases). Per germline, CDR1 SQVTM and CDR2 ANQGSEA. The CDR3 is 13 residues long. This CDR3 reads CSSQGVSTDTQYF. Written as DNA, the CDR3 is TGCAGTTCACAGGGTGTTAGCACAGATACGCAGTATTTT.

The chain couples TRBV4-1 to TRBJ2-2, with D possibly matching TRBD1 (6 bases). V was clipped by 4 bases and J by 4 bases, with 10 bases between them. CDR1 and CDR2 from the germline V gene are MGHRA and YSYEKL. This CDR3 comprises 14 residues. CDR3 protein: CASSLGTPTGELFF. The DNA for the CDR3 is TGCGCCAGCAGCCTCGGGACACCCACCGGGGAGCTGTTTTTT.

V is TRBV7-8 and J is TRBJ1-5; 8 bases are shared with TRBD1. Germline V lookup: CDR1 SGHVS, CDR2 FQNEAQ. Unmatched junction bases numbered 5, after V lost 5 bases and J lost 5 bases. There are 14 residues in the CDR3. The CDR3 sequence is CASSHLDRDQPQHF. Here the CDR3 DNA reads TGTGCCAGCAGCCACCTGGACAGGGATCAGCCCCAGCATTTT.

V and J are TRBV11-2 and TRBJ1-6; no definite D call. Germline CDR1 SGHAT, CDR2 FQNNGV. The CDR3 runs 15 residues. Trimming cost V 5 bases and J 8 bases, with 16 bases left between them. The CDR3 DNA reads as TGTGCCAGCAGCCCCAGTTGGCCCTTCGATTCACCCCTCCACTTT. Residues: CASSPSWPFDSPLHF.

This rearrangement joins TRBV12-3 or TRBV12-4 to TRBJ1-2; 7 positions match TRBD1. With 1 base clipped from V and 6 bases from J, the junction kept 2 bases outside the gene matches. The CDR3 is 13 amino acids. CDR3 sequence (DNA): TGTGCCAGCAGTTTAGACAGGGGTCATGGCTACACCTTC. This codes for CASSLDRGHGYTF.

The V call is TRBV3-1 (or the pseudogene TRBV3-2), the J call TRBJ1-5; D gene uncertain. Germline CDR1 is LGHDT and CDR2 is YNNKEL (reference sequence). Trimming removed 4 bases from V and 3 bases from J, with 13 bases in between. The CDR3 runs to 15 residues. The CDR3 protein is CASSPGAGVNQPQHF. Here the CDR3 DNA reads TGTGCCAGCAGCCCCGGTGCAGGCGTCAATCAGCCCCAGCATTTT.